This entry concerns a single TCR beta chain. This CDR3 is built from 15 residues. V dropped 3 bases and J dropped 2; count of bases not matched to a gene: 6. The germline V gene has CDR1 SGDLS and CDR2 YYNGEE. The sample is drawn from a study of blood T cell repertoires in COVID-19. In the authors' methods: Amplification with reference gene primers provided the estimates of nucleated cell counts. The method was immunoSEQ multiplex PCR; TCRdb's version includes in-frame clones alone and lacks a portion of them. The V and J calls and clone size were taken over from that table, and D and trimming were inferred from the DNA. The repertoire holds some 320,000 clones, with over 75% as singletons.

The specimen sequenced was peripheral blood. The sequence derives from a human donor in a cohort sampled during active COVID-19. This sequence joins TRBV9 and TRBJ2-3, with 7 bases aligning to TRBD2. The CDR3 coding sequence is TGTGCCAGCAGCGCGGCGGGGGAACCCACAGATACGCAGTATTTT. Amino acid sequence: CASSAAGEPTDTQYF.